The 18 T cell receptor beta chains given below trace back to one sample, sequenced in a study of OX40 agonist ivuxolimab in advanced cancers. Repertoires were generated with immunoSEQ multiplex PCR, while TCRdb's copy carries only in-frame clones and drops some. This repertoire shows approximately 60,000 clones, 77% found once; its top ten account for 5% to 6.5%. Sample: CD4+ or CD8+ T cells sorted from blood, taken in a trial of the OX40 agonist ivuxolimab. Receptors originate from an adult with an advanced solid tumor such as melanoma, head and neck, liver or kidney cancer.

This chain connects TRBV4-2 to TRBJ2-3; 9 bases map to TRBD2. Germline lookup yields CDR1 LGHNA and CDR2 YNFKEQ. The CDR3 is 16 residues long. Trimming removed 1 base from V and 1 base from J; junction bases left unmatched: 3. The CDR3 DNA reads as TGTGCCAGCAGCCAAGGGGCTAGCGGGGGCACAGATACGCAGTATTTT. Amino acid sequence: CASSQGASGGTDTQYF.

V usage is TRBV11-2 and J usage is TRBJ1-4; D remains unclear. This CDR3 comprises 16 residues. V gave up 0 bases and J gave up 4 bases, with 12 bases separating them. Per the germline V gene, CDR1 is SGHAT and CDR2 is FQNNGV. DNA for the CDR3: TGTGCCAGCAGCTTAGATCGTCTGGCAATTAATGAAAAACTGTTTTTT. Translating gives CASSLDRLAINEKLFF.

This clone came up a few times. This sequence joins TRBV2 and TRBJ2-1; 11 nucleotides line up with TRBD2. The CDR3 extends over 14 amino acids. The germline V gene has CDR1 SNHLY and CDR2 FYNNEI. The V and J ends lost 5 bases and 7 bases, in that order; junction bases with no gene match: 4. The DNA of the CDR3 is TGTGCCAGCAGTCTAGCGGGAGGAACAAATGAGCAGTTCTTC. Translating it yields CASSLAGGTNEQFF.

This chain links TRBV7-2 with TRBJ2-3; D not certain. From germline, CDR1 is SGHTA and CDR2 FQGNSA. CDR3 length equals 13 residues. Trimming pared 5 bases from V and 2 bases from J, leaving 8 bases between. The CDR3 is CASSATNTDTQYF. The CDR3, as DNA: TGTGCCAGCAGCGCCACTAACACAGATACGCAGTATTTT.

The genes are TRBV6-5 and TRBJ1-4; 7 bases agree with TRBD1. Losses at the gene ends were 2 bases for V and 4 bases for J; bases not matched to a gene: 4. Germline V lookup: CDR1 MNHEY, CDR2 SVGAGI. This CDR3 region has 15 residues. The CDR3 region is CASSYRGLGNEKLFF. The CDR3 bases are TGTGCCAGCAGTTACAGGGGGCTAGGTAATGAAAAACTGTTTTTT.

V gene TRBV7-2 combines with J gene TRBJ2-7; 7 nucleotides match TRBD1. Trimming cost V 5 bases and J 3 bases; bases outside gene matches: 7. This CDR3 comprises 14 residues. Germline values: CDR1 SGHTA, CDR2 FQGNSA. CDR3 protein: CASSPGGQLYEQYF. The DNA for the CDR3 is TGTGCCAGCAGCCCAGGGGGACAACTCTACGAGCAGTACTTC.

The chain carries TRBV4-1 and TRBJ1-4; D unresolved. The CDR3 extends over 17 amino acids. Germline V gives CDR1 MGHRA, CDR2 YSYEKL. V was shortened by 0 bases and J by 0 bases, with 11 bases between the two germline ends. As DNA, the CDR3 is TGCGCCAGCAGCCAAGATCGAGATTCGGCAACTAATGAAAAACTGTTTTTT. It encodes CASSQDRDSATNEKLFF.

The chain carries TRBV2 and TRBJ1-5, with 7 bases lining up with TRBD1. CDR1 and CDR2 (germline): SNHLY, FYNNEI. Losses at the gene ends were 4 bases for V and 5 bases for J; bases not matched to a gene: 8. The CDR3 is 15 residues long. The CDR3 sequence is CASSVRQGVYQPQHF. The CDR3 coding sequence is TGTGCCAGCAGTGTTCGGCAGGGGGTCTATCAGCCCCAGCATTTT. The full variable domain, with the rest looked up from reference TRBV2 and TRBJ1-5, is EPEVTQTPSHQVTQMGQEVILRCVPISNHLYFYWYRQILGQKVEFLVSFYNNEISEKSEIFDDQFSVERPDGSNFTLKIRSTKLEDSAMYFCASSVRQGVYQPQHFGDGTRLSIL.

The chain is built from TRBV9 and TRBJ1-1; D is uncertain. The V gene's germline CDR1 is SGDLS and CDR2 YYNGEE. V was shortened by 0 bases and J by 4 bases, with 7 bases between the two germline ends. The CDR3 contains 13 residues. CDR3 in amino acids: CASSVEESTEAFF. Written as DNA, the CDR3 is TGTGCCAGCAGCGTAGAGGAGAGCACTGAAGCTTTCTTT.

The chain joins TRBV29-1 to TRBJ2-3; D not certain. There are 15 residues in the CDR3. V dropped 5 bases and J dropped 4 bases, with 19 bases sitting between them. Germline assignment: CDR1 SQVTM and CDR2 ANQGSEA. The CDR3, as DNA: TGCAGCGTTCAAGCGACAAGGTCGGTCGCAGATACGCAGTATTTT. Translation gives CSVQATRSVADTQYF.

The chain carries TRBV5-1 and TRBJ2-7, with 11 bases that match TRBD1. The germline gives CDR1 SGHRS, CDR2 YFSETQ. This CDR3 is built from 14 residues. V was pared by 5 bases and J by 0 bases, with 1 base of the junction left unmatched. The CDR3 spells CASRGQGGSYEQYF. The CDR3 DNA is TGCGCCAGCAGGGGACAGGGGGGCTCCTACGAGCAGTACTTC.

This clone was seen a handful of times. The V gene is TRBV29-1, the J gene TRBJ1-2; TRBD1 agrees at 12 bases. The V gene end was trimmed by 6 bases and the J gene end by 4 bases; junction bases not matched to a gene: 6. The CDR3 totals 14 residues. Germline CDR1 SQVTM, CDR2 ANQGSEA. The CDR3 sequence is CSVGQGAGSYGYTF. The DNA of the CDR3 is TGCAGCGTGGGACAGGGGGCCGGGTCCTATGGCTACACCTTC.

This clone was recorded a few times. This chain connects TRBV15 to TRBJ2-5, with 8 bases lining up with TRBD2. The germline gives CDR1 LNHNV, CDR2 YYDKDF (reference sequence). The V gene end was trimmed by 3 bases and the J gene end by 4 bases; junction bases not matched to a gene: 4. The CDR3 sequence is 14 residues long. The CDR3: CATSRSGGGETQYF. Written as DNA, the CDR3 is TGTGCCACCAGCAGGAGCGGGGGCGGAGAGACCCAGTACTTC.

The V gene is TRBV6-1, the J gene TRBJ1-2, with TRBD1 identical over 7 bases. Looked up from germline, CDR1 is MNHNS and CDR2 is SASEGT. V was clipped by 3 bases and J by 4 bases; unmatched bases: 5. CDR3 size: 14 residues. CDR3 nucleotides: TGTGCCAGCAGTGAGGGTGGACAGGCCTATGGCTACACCTTC. It codes for CASSEGGQAYGYTF.

The chain is built from TRBV7-2 and TRBJ1-1; D ambiguous. Trimming cost V 0 bases and J 3 bases, with 11 bases left between them. This CDR3 is built from 15 residues. Germline V gene sequence: CDR1 SGHTA, CDR2 FQGNSA. As DNA, the CDR3 is TGTGCCAGCAGCTTAGCCCCAGCGCTCTACACTGAAGCTTTCTTT. This codes for CASSLAPALYTEAFF.

This clone was seen only a few times. The DNA of the CDR3 is TGTGCCAGCTCACCACGGGCAGGGGGATCCCAAGAGACCCAGTACTTC. Its translation: CASSPRAGGSQETQYF. The rearrangement links TRBV18 to TRBJ2-5, with TRBD1 matching over 7 bases. V dropped 1 base and J dropped 1; count of bases not matched to a gene: 6. The CDR3 runs to 16 residues. CDR1 and CDR2 (germline): KGHSH, LQKENI.

V and J are TRBV28 and TRBJ2-5; tentative D call: TRBD2 (6 bases). V gave up 5 bases and J gave up 3 bases, with 13 bases separating them. This CDR3 is 14 amino acids long. From germline, CDR1 is MDHEN and CDR2 SYDVKM. CDR3 in amino acids: CASSPDYPKETQYF. The CDR3 nucleotides are TGTGCCAGCAGTCCGGACTACCCAAAAGAGACCCAGTACTTC.

The chain is built from TRBV30 and TRBJ2-7; no definite D call. CDR1 GTSNPN and CDR2 SVGIG come from the germline V gene (reference sequence). V was shortened by 4 bases and J by 3 bases, with 16 bases between the two germline ends. The CDR3 is 14 amino acids. The CDR3 here is CAWNPPRGSYEQYF. CDR3 nucleotide sequence: TGTGCCTGGAATCCCCCCCGCGGCAGCTACGAGCAGTACTTC.